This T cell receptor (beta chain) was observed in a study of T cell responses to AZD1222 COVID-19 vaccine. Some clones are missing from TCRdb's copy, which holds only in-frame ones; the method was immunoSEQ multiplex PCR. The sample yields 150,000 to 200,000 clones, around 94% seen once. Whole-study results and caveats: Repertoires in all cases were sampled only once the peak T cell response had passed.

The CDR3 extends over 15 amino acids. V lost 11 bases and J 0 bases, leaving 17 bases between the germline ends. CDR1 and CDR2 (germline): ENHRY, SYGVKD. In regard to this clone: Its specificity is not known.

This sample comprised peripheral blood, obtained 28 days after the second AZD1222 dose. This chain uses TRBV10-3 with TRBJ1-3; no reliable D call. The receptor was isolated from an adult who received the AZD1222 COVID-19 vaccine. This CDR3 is CAGRGGLSSGNTIYF. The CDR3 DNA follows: TGTGCCGGGAGAGGTGGATTAAGCTCTGGAAACACCATATATTTT.